This entry lists 2 T cell receptor beta chains sequenced from one sample in a study of blood T cells in healthy people across ages (dated by TCRdb to the mid-2010s). Library creation used 5' RACE. TCRdb names Illumina HiSeq 2500 as the instrument used. A second PCR of 7 to 11 cycles was run with a J-beta primer mix and a sample-barcoded 5' primer. TCRdb reworked the public reads: Q25 trimming with fastp, MiXCR clone assembly, productive beta chains retained. Entries are consolidated by CDR3 protein sequence, retaining the most common genes and DNA. In this sample the table shows about 780,000 distinct CDR3 sequences, about 47% of which occur a single time. 15% to 20% of the sample lies in the top ten. The specimen was blood. The source of these receptors is a man older than 75 in good health.

This clonotype was counted a few times. The V call is TRBV29-1, the J call TRBJ2-1; 7 bases map to TRBD1. Trimming took 3 bases from V and 5 from J; bases not matched to a gene: 16. Germline CDR1 SQVTM, CDR2 ANQGSEA. This CDR3 comprises 17 residues. The DNA of the CDR3 is TGCAGCGTTGACCCTTCGGCCTACGACAGGGCCCACAATGAGCAGTTCTTC. It translates to CSVDPSAYDRAHNEQFF.

This clonotype was found many times. The V call is TRBV7-9, the J call TRBJ2-5; TRBD1 matches at 7 bases. Per the germline V gene, CDR1 is SEHNR and CDR2 is FQNEAQ (reference sequence). The CDR3 extends over 14 amino acids. The V and J ends lost 3 bases and 0 bases, in that order; junction bases with no gene match: 1. The CDR3 loop is CASSLTGYQETQYF. CDR3 nucleotide sequence: TGTGCCAGCAGCTTGACAGGGTACCAAGAGACCCAGTACTTC.